The next 30 T cell receptor beta chains were all read from a single sample in a study of response to subunit inactivated influenza vaccine. TCRdb recomputed calls from the RT-PCR reads with MiXCR, one row per CDR3 protein. In the table there are about 160,000 distinct CDR3 sequences, around a tenth of which are singletons. Material: CD8+ T cells sorted from PBMCs, obtained less than 30 months after vaccination. The receptors come from a man aged 50 to 69 who received an inactivated influenza vaccine.

The V and J genes are TRBV7-9 and TRBJ2-1, with 11 bases matching TRBD2. This CDR3 region has 16 residues. V gave up 5 bases and J gave up 5 bases; unmatched junction bases: 8. Germline values: CDR1 SEHNR, CDR2 FQNEAQ (reference sequence). The CDR3 loop reads CASSAVAGGLDNEQFF. The CDR3 nucleotides are TGTGCCAGCAGCGCAGTAGCGGGGGGGCTGGACAATGAGCAGTTCTTC.

This rearrangement joins TRBV27 to TRBJ2-5; tentatively, D is TRBD2 (6 bases). There are 17 residues in the CDR3. Between the trimmed V and J ends, which lost 0 bases and 4 bases, there was a span of 18 bases. CDR1 is MNHEY, CDR2 SMNVEV, per germline (reference sequence). This CDR3 reads CASSLSVFAGRIETQYF. CDR3 in DNA: TGTGCCAGCAGTTTATCCGTCTTTGCAGGGAGGATAGAGACCCAGTACTTC.

This clonotype was observed a few times. Its ends do not fully match the called genes, so a read error is possible. The rearrangement uses TRBV7-7 and TRBJ2-5; a possible D gene is TRBD2 (6 bases). The germline CDR1 and CDR2 sequences are SSHAT and FNYEAQ (reference sequence). This CDR3 spans 15 amino acids. CDR3 nucleotide sequence: TGTGCTAGCAGCGGAGGGACTTTTTTCCAAGAGACCCAGTACTTC. Protein sequence: CASSGGTFFQETQYF. The variable domain in full, with the rest retrieved from reference TRBV7-7 and TRBJ2-5, is GAGVSQSPRYKVTKRGQDVTLRCDPISSHATLYWYQQALGQGPEFLTYFNYEAQPDKSGLPSDRFSAERPEGSISTLTIQRTEQRDSAMYRCASSGGTFFQETQYFGPGTRLLVL.

This clonotype was observed many times. J is TRBJ2-6 and V is TRBV28; D remains ambiguous. This CDR3 has 17 amino acids. CDR1 and CDR2 from the germline V gene are MDHEN and SYDVKM. The V gene lost 5 bases and the J gene lost 0 bases, with 14 bases spanning the gap. CDR3 nucleotide sequence: TGTGCCAGCAGTCAGGACGCGGATTTCTCTGGGGCCAACGTCCTGACTTTC. Translated: CASSQDADFSGANVLTF.

This clonotype has only a few counts. The CDR3 region is CASSVSGAVNEKLFF. The CDR3 DNA is TGTGCCAGCAGTGTCTCAGGGGCTGTAAATGAAAAACTGTTTTTT. This rearrangement joins TRBV2 to TRBJ1-4; a weak D match, TRBD1 (6 bases). Germline V CDR1 and CDR2: SNHLY, FYNNEI. V lost 4 bases, J lost 5 bases, and 14 bases lay in between. CDR3 length equals 15 residues.

This clonotype has only a few counts. This chain connects TRBV9 to TRBJ2-5; the match to TRBD1 covers 8 bases. The CDR3 length is 15 residues. V lost 1 base to trimming and J lost 2 bases; unmatched junction nucleotides: 4. Germline lookup yields CDR1 SGDLS and CDR2 YYNGEE. DNA for the CDR3: TGTGCCAGCAGCGTATGGACAGGGTCTCAAGAGACCCAGTACTTC. Translation gives CASSVWTGSQETQYF.

This clonotype was seen a few times. The rearrangement uses TRBV6-5 and TRBJ2-7; 8 nucleotides line up with TRBD1. CDR1 is MNHEY and CDR2 is SVGAGI in the germline V gene. The CDR3 sequence is 16 residues long. V trimming: 0 bases; J trimming: 2 bases; junction bases outside the gene matches: 6. CDR3 sequence reads: CASSYSPTGDTYEQYF. As DNA, the CDR3 is TGTGCCAGCAGTTACTCTCCGACAGGGGATACCTACGAGCAGTACTTC.

In its sample, this clonotype was seen a few times. V and J are TRBV9 and TRBJ2-7; 7 bases line up with TRBD1. The germline CDR1 and CDR2 sequences are SGDLS and YYNGEE. The CDR3 is made up of 15 amino acids. The V gene end was trimmed by 3 bases and the J gene end by 1 base; junction bases not matched to a gene: 7. The DNA for the CDR3 is TGTGCCAGCAGCGAGGGGGACAGTTTATCCTACGAGCAGTACTTC. As protein: CASSEGDSLSYEQYF.

The V gene is TRBV4-1, the J gene TRBJ2-7; D is possibly TRBD2 (6 bases). The CDR3 sequence is 15 residues long. The V end lost 1 base, the J end lost 2 bases, and 12 bases lay between the germline ends. From germline, CDR1 is MGHRA and CDR2 YSYEKL. CDR3 in amino acids: CASSQGGTLAYEQYF. The CDR3 nucleotides read TGCGCCAGCAGCCAAGGCGGGACCCTCGCCTACGAGCAGTACTTC.

The CDR3 reads CASSPTSLQETQYF. The DNA of the CDR3 is TGTGCCAGCAGCCCAACCTCGCTCCAAGAGACCCAGTACTTC. The chain links TRBV11-2 to TRBJ2-5; D is unresolved. Germline assignment: CDR1 SGHAT and CDR2 FQNNGV. The V and J ends lost 5 bases and 1 base respectively, with 11 bases between them. The CDR3 length is 14 residues. Full variable domain (outside the CDR3, taken from reference TRBV11-2 and TRBJ2-5): EAGVAQSPRYKIIEKRQSVAFWCNPISGHATLYWYQQILGQGPKLLIQFQNNGVVDDSQLPKDRFSAERLKGVDSTLKIQPAKLEDSAVYLCASSPTSLQETQYFGPGTRLLVL.

Many counts were recorded for this clonotype. The genes are TRBV6-5 and TRBJ2-3; 10 nucleotides align to TRBD1. The CDR3 consists of 16 residues. Trimming removed 2 bases from V and 1 base from J; junction bases left unmatched: 3. Germline values: CDR1 MNHEY, CDR2 SVGAGI. CDR3 region: CASSYPGTGGTDTQYF. In nucleotides, the CDR3 is TGTGCCAGCAGTTACCCCGGGACAGGGGGCACAGATACGCAGTATTTT.

This clonotype came up a few times. The V gene is TRBV5-1, the J gene TRBJ2-1, with 8 bases identical to TRBD2. Trimming removed 4 bases from V and 0 bases from J; junction bases left unmatched: 6. CDR3 size: 16 residues. CDR1 and CDR2 from the germline V gene are SGHRS and YFSETQ. CDR3 sequence: CASSPTSVSSYNEQFF. CDR3 DNA: TGCGCCAGCAGCCCGACTAGCGTGAGCTCCTACAATGAGCAGTTCTTC.

This clonotype has just a few counts. J is TRBJ2-1 and V is TRBV4-3, with D possibly called TRBD1 or TRBD2 (5 bases each). V was shortened by 0 bases and J by 8 bases, with 20 bases between the two germline ends. This CDR3 has 17 residues. Germline V lookup: CDR1 LGHNA, CDR2 YSLEER. The CDR3 loop is CASSQESGLSILDEQFF. CDR3 nucleotides: TGCGCCAGCAGCCAAGAATCGGGGCTATCGATTCTCGATGAGCAGTTCTTC.

The V and J genes are TRBV5-1 and TRBJ1-1; 8 nucleotides line up with TRBD1. Germline V CDR1 and CDR2: SGHRS, YFSETQ. After removal of 3 bases from V and 3 bases from J, the junction contained 1 base not matched to a gene. The CDR3 loop spans 13 amino acids. The CDR3 bases are TGCGCCAGCAGCTCGGGACAGGACACTGAAGCTTTCTTT. Encoded protein: CASSSGQDTEAFF.

As regards this clonotype: As the CDR3 is not closed by the conserved phenylalanine or tryptophan, this likely results from a read error. This chain links TRBV25-1 with TRBJ2-4, with no clear D. The length of the CDR3 is 18 residues. V lost 2 bases, J lost 3 bases, and 20 bases lay in between. CDR1 and CDR2 (germline): MGHDK, SYGVNS. The CDR3, as DNA: TGTGCCAGCAGTGAAAAACTGAGCCGATGGCAGAACAAAAACATTCAGTACTTA. It encodes CASSEKLSRWQNKNIQYL.

This clonotype was detected a few times. This rearrangement joins TRBV28 to TRBJ2-1; no clear D gene. The germline V gene encodes CDR1 MDHEN and CDR2 SYDVKM. The CDR3 extends over 12 amino acids. Trimming stripped 7 bases from V and 9 bases from J, with 13 bases between. The chain's CDR3 is CASMRPPAEQFF. The CDR3 DNA follows: TGTGCCAGCATGAGGCCGCCCGCTGAGCAGTTCTTC.

This sequence joins TRBV4-2 and TRBJ1-2, with no clear D. V was shortened by 0 bases and J by 4 bases, with 12 bases between the two germline ends. The CDR3 loop spans 15 amino acids. Germline loops: CDR1 LGHNA, CDR2 YNFKEQ. This chain's CDR3 is CASSQESLGTYGYTF. The CDR3, as DNA: TGTGCCAGCAGCCAAGAGAGTTTGGGCACCTATGGCTACACCTTC.

This clonotype was seen repeatedly, ten times or more. This chain uses TRBV20-1 with TRBJ2-7; 10 nucleotides match TRBD2. Germline V lookup: CDR1 DFQATT, CDR2 SNEGSKA (reference sequence). The CDR3 spans 15 residues. Unmatched junction bases numbered 6, after V lost 1 base and J lost 3 bases. The CDR3 sequence is CSARGLAGAVYEQYF. In DNA, the CDR3 is TGCAGTGCTAGAGGTCTAGCGGGGGCAGTCTACGAGCAGTACTTC.

The V and J genes are TRBV29-1 and TRBJ2-1; TRBD1 matches 8 bases. The CDR3 is 14 amino acids. V was clipped by 6 bases and J by 4 bases; unmatched bases: 8. CDR1 and CDR2 (germline): SQVTM, ANQGSEA. CDR3 sequence reads: CSVTPRTGYNEQFF. The DNA for the CDR3 is TGCAGCGTCACCCCCCGGACAGGGTACAATGAGCAGTTCTTC.

This clonotype has at least ten counts. V and J are TRBV29-1 and TRBJ1-2, with D maybe TRBD1 (5 bases). CDR1 is SQVTM and CDR2 is ANQGSEA in the germline V gene. This CDR3 contains 13 residues. The V and J ends lost 0 bases and 2 bases respectively, with 7 bases between them. The CDR3 spells CSVEDTGNYGYTF. CDR3 DNA: TGCAGCGTTGAAGATACAGGCAACTATGGCTACACCTTC.

This clonotype was seen more than once but under ten times. This rearrangement joins TRBV4-1 to TRBJ2-3; D is possibly TRBD1 (5 bases). The V and J ends lost 4 bases and 3 bases respectively, with 8 bases between them. This CDR3 contains 13 residues. Germline assignment: CDR1 MGHRA and CDR2 YSYEKL. The CDR3 DNA follows: TGCGCCAGCAGCCCGTACAGGACAGATACGCAGTATTTT. Its protein is CASSPYRTDTQYF.

This clonotype was detected a few times. The V call is TRBV15, the J call TRBJ2-2; D not resolved. V lost 9 bases to trimming and J lost 6 bases, with 20 bases between them. Germline assignment: CDR1 LNHNV and CDR2 YYDKDF (reference sequence). The CDR3 runs to 15 residues. Written as DNA, the CDR3 is TGTGCCACGAACCCGGACCGGGTCCTCTCCGGGGAGCTGTTTTTT. Its protein product is CATNPDRVLSGELFF.

This clonotype was counted ten times or more. The rearrangement uses TRBV4-1 and TRBJ2-7, with 7 bases that match TRBD1. V lost 2 bases, J lost 4 bases, and 2 bases stayed unmatched. CDR1 MGHRA and CDR2 YSYEKL come from the germline V gene. The CDR3 covers 13 residues. CDR3 sequence (DNA): TGCGCCAGCAGCCAATGGACAGGTTACGAGCAGTACTTC. It is translated as CASSQWTGYEQYF.

This clonotype was observed a handful of times. V gene TRBV4-3 combines with J gene TRBJ1-2, with TRBD1 matching over 8 bases. Germline CDR1 LGHNA, CDR2 YSLEER. Trimming took 6 bases from V and 2 from J; bases not matched to a gene: 11. This CDR3 region has 16 residues. CDR3 in amino acids: CASRAGQGARNYGYTF. The CDR3 DNA reads TGCGCCAGCAGGGCGGGTCAGGGGGCTCGCAACTATGGCTACACCTTC.

This clonotype was seen more than once but under ten times. This chain connects TRBV27 to TRBJ2-3, with D uncertain. Germline V gene lookup returns CDR1 MNHEY and CDR2 SMNVEV (reference sequence). Trimming took 1 base from V and 3 from J, leaving 5 bases between them. The length of the CDR3 is 13 residues. As DNA, the CDR3 is TGTGCCAGCAGTTTATTAGAAACAGATACGCAGTATTTT. This sequence encodes CASSLLETDTQYF.

This clonotype showed up many times. CDR3 in DNA: TGTGCCAGCAGCTTATACGGCACCAAGGGAGAGACCCAGTACTTC. Protein: CASSLYGTKGETQYF. The V and J genes are TRBV11-2 and TRBJ2-5; no firm D call. The CDR3 has 15 residues. Germline CDR1 and CDR2: SGHAT and FQNNGV. V gave up 2 bases and J gave up 4 bases, with 14 bases separating them.

This clonotype was seen a handful of times. The J gene is TRBJ1-5, the V gene TRBV7-2, with 7 bases matching TRBD1. The V and J ends lost 3 bases and 6 bases, in that order; junction bases with no gene match: 11. Germline CDR1 is SGHTA and CDR2 is FQGNSA. This CDR3 region has 16 residues. The CDR3 protein is CASSFSSDRAIQPQHF. The CDR3 bases are TGTGCCAGCAGCTTCAGCTCCGACAGGGCCATTCAGCCCCAGCATTTT.

The rearrangement links TRBV4-3 to TRBJ1-2, with 8 bases that match TRBD1. This CDR3 has 17 amino acids. Trimming at V came to 0 bases and at J to 4 bases, leaving 10 bases not matched to a gene. Germline lookup yields CDR1 LGHNA and CDR2 YSLEER. CDR3 protein: CASSQDPDRERFYGYTF. In nucleotides, the CDR3 is TGCGCCAGCAGCCAAGATCCGGACAGGGAACGGTTCTATGGCTACACCTTC.

The table lists this clonotype with a few counts. The chain is built from TRBV20-1 and TRBJ2-1; 10 positions agree with TRBD2. Germline-derived CDR1 and CDR2 are DFQATT and SNEGSKA (reference sequence). J lost 7 bases, V lost 6 bases, and 12 bases had no gene match. CDR3 size: 15 residues. In DNA form, the CDR3 reads TGCAGTGCCCAGGGGGAGCGGGAGGGGTGGAATGAGCAGTTCTTC. Translating it yields CSAQGEREGWNEQFF.

This chain links TRBV9 with TRBJ2-1, with D perhaps being TRBD1 or TRBD2 (5 bases each). CDR3 length: 14 residues. The V gene's germline CDR1 is SGDLS and CDR2 YYNGEE. With 2 bases removed from V and 8 bases from J, the gap between germline ends came to 14 bases. The CDR3 nucleotides are TGTGCCAGCAGCGTTGGGACGCTGGGCGATGAGCAGTTCTTC. Encoded protein: CASSVGTLGDEQFF.